A single sample gave rise to the 25 T cell receptor beta chains below, sequenced in a study of blood T cell repertoires in COVID-19. TCRdb keeps only in-frame clones here, not all; method: immunoSEQ multiplex PCR. The data contain about 330,000 clones, 80% to 90% of them singletons. Sequencing was carried out using PBMCs or T cells enriched from blood (not recorded which). Receptors originate from a man younger than 45 who had recovered from COVID-19.

Only a few counts were recorded for this clone. V and J are TRBV5-6 and TRBJ1-1; 7 bases line up with TRBD1. CDR3 length equals 14 residues. Germline-derived CDR1 and CDR2 are SGHDT and YYEEEE. Unmatched junction bases numbered 10, after V lost 2 bases and J lost 9 bases. The CDR3 loop reads CASSFGTAPAQAFF. The CDR3 nucleotides read TGTGCCAGCAGCTTCGGGACAGCACCGGCCCAAGCTTTCTTT. Complete variable domain (other parts from reference TRBV5-6 and TRBJ1-1): DAGVTQSPTHLIKTRGQQVTLRCSPKSGHDTVSWYQQALGQGPQFIFQYYEEEERQRGNFPDRFSGHQFPNYSSELNVNALLLGDSALYLCASSFGTAPAQAFFGQGTRLTVV.

This sequence joins TRBV28 and TRBJ1-5; D is possibly TRBD1 (5 bases). Germline assignment: CDR1 MDHEN and CDR2 SYDVKM. This CDR3 spans 16 amino acids. V dropped 6 bases and J dropped 0 bases, with 15 bases sitting between them. CDR3 sequence (DNA): TGTGCCAGCAGCCCTCTGGACAACCATAGCAATCAGCCCCAGCATTTT. It translates to CASSPLDNHSNQPQHF.

The table lists this clone with a few counts. This chain joins TRBV6-5 and TRBJ1-6; D gene ambiguous. From germline, CDR1 is MNHEY and CDR2 SVGAGI. The V end lost 6 bases, the J end lost 5 bases, and 8 bases lay between the germline ends. This CDR3 contains 13 residues. CDR3 amino acids: CASRRSDNSPLHF. CDR3 coding DNA: TGTGCCAGCAGACGGTCGGATAATTCACCCCTCCACTTT.

The rearrangement links TRBV9 to TRBJ2-7; 8 bases align to TRBD1. Germline V gives CDR1 SGDLS, CDR2 YYNGEE. Germline trimming cut 4 bases from V and 2 bases from J; bases unmatched to any gene: 11. This CDR3 is 16 amino acids long. CDR3 amino acids: CASSPRGGQDTYEQYF. In DNA form, the CDR3 reads TGTGCCAGCAGCCCCAGAGGGGGACAGGACACCTACGAGCAGTACTTC.

The J gene is TRBJ2-7, the V gene TRBV5-1; tentatively, D is TRBD1 (6 bases). CDR1 and CDR2 (germline): SGHRS, YFSETQ. The CDR3 runs to 14 residues. V shed 1 base and J shed 6 bases, with 14 bases lying between them. In DNA form, the CDR3 reads TGCGCCAGCAGCTTGCCCACAGGGAACCGCGAGCAGTACTTC. Translating it yields CASSLPTGNREQYF.

This chain joins TRBV6-5 and TRBJ2-2; D is possibly TRBD1 (5 bases). CDR3 size: 16 residues. From germline, CDR1 is MNHEY and CDR2 SVGAGI. Trimming stripped 4 bases from V and 1 base from J, with 13 bases between. CDR3 in amino acids: CASSFGGQGNTGELFF. The CDR3 coding sequence is TGTGCCAGCAGTTTCGGCGGACAAGGGAACACCGGGGAGCTGTTTTTT.

V usage is TRBV11-2 and J usage is TRBJ1-1; tentatively, D is TRBD1 (6 bases). Trimming removed 0 bases at V and 7 bases at J, with 15 bases between. Germline V gene sequence: CDR1 SGHAT, CDR2 FQNNGV. CDR3 size: 15 residues. The CDR3 loop reads CASSLDHRQDSEAFF. CDR3 bases: TGTGCCAGCAGCTTAGATCATCGACAGGACAGTGAAGCTTTCTTT.

As for this clone: Compared with germline, one end of the junction differs, possibly owing to a read error. The rearrangement uses TRBV3-1 (or the pseudogene TRBV3-2) and TRBJ2-7, with 9 bases aligning to TRBD1. Germline V CDR1 and CDR2: LGHDT, YNNKEL (reference sequence). This CDR3 is 15 amino acids long. CDR3 sequence: CASSQVGTGIYGQYF. CDR3 nucleotide sequence: TGTGCCAGCAGCCAAGTGGGGACAGGGATCTACGGGCAGTACTTC.

The chain recombines TRBV10-1 with TRBJ2-1; a possible D gene is TRBD2 (5 bases). V was trimmed by 7 bases and J by 8 bases, leaving 18 bases between them. The length of the CDR3 is 14 residues. Looked up from germline, CDR1 is WNHNN and CDR2 is SYGVQD (reference sequence). CDR3 DNA sequence: TGCGCCAGCACCGAGGTTGGAGGTTACCATGAGCAGTTCTTC. It yields the protein CASTEVGGYHEQFF.

This clone was detected only once. This chain connects TRBV5-1 to TRBJ1-4; D not certain. Trimming pared 7 bases from V and 1 base from J, leaving 11 bases between. The CDR3 totals 14 residues. Per germline, CDR1 SGHRS and CDR2 YFSETQ. As DNA, the CDR3 is TGCGCCAGCTCGGAACAGATAACTAATGAAAAACTGTTTTTT. It yields the protein CASSEQITNEKLFF.

The J gene is TRBJ2-3, the V gene TRBV5-4; 8 nucleotides agree with TRBD1. Per the germline V gene, CDR1 is SGHNT and CDR2 is YYREEE (reference sequence). The CDR3 totals 17 residues. The junction had 6 bases not matched to a gene; V was cut back by 0 bases and J by 0 bases. For the CDR3, the DNA is TGTGCCAGCAGCTTGGGACAGGGGTCCACAAGCACAGATACGCAGTATTTT. This codes for CASSLGQGSTSTDTQYF.

V gene TRBV9 combines with J gene TRBJ2-3, with 7 bases that match TRBD2. The CDR3 totals 16 residues. Germline V gene sequence: CDR1 SGDLS, CDR2 YYNGEE. V was pared by 4 bases and J by 0 bases, with 8 bases of the junction left unmatched. Written as DNA, the CDR3 is TGTGCCAGCAGCTCGGTTCAGGGAGGGAGCACAGATACGCAGTATTTT. This translates into CASSSVQGGSTDTQYF.

This chain links TRBV3-1 (or the pseudogene TRBV3-2) with TRBJ2-2; TRBD1 matches at 8 bases. The J segment lost 4 bases and the V segment lost 0 bases, leaving 4 bases of the junction unmatched. This CDR3 spans 16 amino acids. Looked up from germline, CDR1 is LGHDT and CDR2 is YNNKEL (reference sequence). The CDR3 loop is CASSQDGQGVTGELFF. CDR3 DNA: TGTGCCAGCAGCCAAGACGGACAGGGAGTCACCGGGGAGCTGTTTTTT.

The chain has TRBV3-1 (or the pseudogene TRBV3-2) and TRBJ2-1; no reliable D call. The CDR3 sequence is 16 residues long. Germline loops: CDR1 LGHDT, CDR2 YNNKEL (reference sequence). Between the trimmed V and J ends, which lost 4 bases and 1 base, there was a span of 14 bases. The DNA of the CDR3 is TGTGCCAGCAGCCCCCTTGGGTCTAGTTCCTACAATGAGCAGTTCTTC. Translating it yields CASSPLGSSSYNEQFF.

This chain joins TRBV25-1 and TRBJ1-5, with 8 bases lining up with TRBD1. V trimming: 6 bases; J trimming: 5 bases; junction bases outside the gene matches: 6. Germline CDR1 MGHDK, CDR2 SYGVNS. The CDR3 is 14 residues long. Written as DNA, the CDR3 is TGTGCCAGCAGCCAGACAGGGGCCCATCAGCCCCAGCATTTT. Amino acid sequence: CASSQTGAHQPQHF.

V gene TRBV7-6 combines with J gene TRBJ2-7; TRBD2 agrees at 7 bases. The CDR3 extends over 14 amino acids. The V segment lost 2 bases and the J segment 3 bases; nucleotides outside the gene matches: 4. In germline, CDR1 is SGHVS, CDR2 FNYEAQ. The CDR3 DNA reads as TGTGCCAGCAGCTTACGGGGGGAAAGCTACGAGCAGTACTTC. It codes for CASSLRGESYEQYF.

In its sample, this clone was seen many times. This chain uses TRBV18 with TRBJ2-3; 7 nucleotides line up with TRBD1. CDR3 length equals 14 residues. Germline V gene data show CDR1 as KGHSH and CDR2 as LQKENI. Germline trimming cut 3 bases from V and 5 bases from J; bases unmatched to any gene: 5. For the CDR3, the DNA is TGTGCCAGCTCACCTGAGACAGGGCAAGATACGCAGTATTTT. It codes for CASSPETGQDTQYF.

The chain has TRBV5-1 and TRBJ2-7, with D unclear. Trimming stripped 1 base from V and 2 bases from J, with 4 bases between. The CDR3 length is 12 residues. Germline V gene sequence: CDR1 SGHRS, CDR2 YFSETQ. The CDR3 region has the DNA TGCGCCAGCAGCTTGCCGGCCTACGAGCAGTACTTC. The encoded protein is CASSLPAYEQYF. Based on the CDR3 plus reference TRBV5-1 and TRBJ2-7, the full variable domain is KAGVTQTPRYLIKTRGQQVTLSCSPISGHRSVSWYQQTPGQGLQFLFEYFSETQRNKGNFPGRFSGRQFSNSRSEMNVSTLELGDSALYLCASSLPAYEQYFGPGTRLTVT.

The CDR3 DNA reads TGTGCCAGCAGTCAACCCCGGACAGGGAGCGGCTATGGCTACACCTTC. It codes for CASSQPRTGSGYGYTF. This chain uses TRBV28 with TRBJ1-2, with 8 bases matching TRBD1. There are 16 residues in the CDR3. V was clipped by 5 bases and J by 4 bases; unmatched bases: 12. CDR1 is MDHEN and CDR2 is SYDVKM in the germline V gene.

The V call is TRBV28, the J call TRBJ2-7; 8 nucleotides agree with TRBD1. The CDR3 is 17 residues long. From germline, CDR1 is MDHEN and CDR2 SYDVKM. J lost 6 bases, V lost 3 bases, and 16 bases had no gene match. Here the CDR3 DNA reads TGTGCCAGCAGTTTGTTGGGTGGGGGGACAGGTGCTGGCGAGCAGTACTTC. It codes for CASSLLGGGTGAGEQYF.

V gene TRBV18 combines with J gene TRBJ2-1; TRBD2 matches at 8 bases. This CDR3 comprises 14 residues. V lost 4 bases, J lost 7 bases, and 6 bases stayed unmatched. Germline assignment: CDR1 KGHSH and CDR2 LQKENI. CDR3 in amino acids: CASSLGGAGNEQFF. The CDR3 region has the DNA TGTGCCAGCTCACTCGGGGGGGCTGGAAATGAGCAGTTCTTC.

The chain employs TRBV5-1 and TRBJ1-1, with 7 bases aligning to TRBD1. V was pared by 4 bases and J by 0 bases, with 6 bases of the junction left unmatched. The CDR3 extends over 15 amino acids. The germline V gene has CDR1 SGHRS and CDR2 YFSETQ. The DNA for the CDR3 is TGCGCCAGCAGCGCCACAGGGGCCATGAACACTGAAGCTTTCTTT. Residues: CASSATGAMNTEAFF.

In its sample, this clone was seen once. This chain connects TRBV6-5 to TRBJ1-5, with a weak D call TRBD1 (6 bases). V lost 6 bases and J 3 bases, leaving 15 bases between the germline ends. The CDR3 spans 15 residues. The germline V gene encodes CDR1 MNHEY and CDR2 SVGAGI. The CDR3 here is CASSRAGGTNQPQHF. DNA of the CDR3: TGTGCCAGCAGCAGGGCGGGGGGCACCAATCAGCCCCAGCATTTT.

This chain connects TRBV5-4 to TRBJ2-2; the D gene is possibly TRBD1 (6 bases). This CDR3 comprises 15 residues. V dropped 5 bases and J dropped 0 bases, with 11 bases sitting between them. CDR1 SGHNT and CDR2 YYREEE come from the germline V gene (reference sequence). The CDR3 spells CASSPGTTNTGELFF. The CDR3 coding sequence is TGTGCCAGCAGTCCCGGGACAACGAACACCGGGGAGCTGTTTTTT.

The chain has TRBV7-9 and TRBJ2-3; D is unclear. Looked up from germline, CDR1 is SEHNR and CDR2 is FQNEAQ (reference sequence). The CDR3 runs 13 residues. Trimming cost V 1 base and J 5 bases, with 7 bases left between them. This CDR3 reads CASSLVLEDTQYF. The CDR3 DNA is TGTGCCAGCAGCTTAGTTTTAGAAGATACGCAGTATTTT.